The 5 T cell receptor beta chains below were found in one sample sequenced in a study of T-cell memory formation after mild COVID-19. TCRdb re-derived calls from the 5' RACE reads in MiXCR, one entry per CDR3 protein. The sample includes 120,000 to 150,000 distinct CDR3 sequences, about 6% seen only once; the top ten take 2% to 2.5%. The material sequenced was PBMCs or a T cell subset sorted from them (not recorded which). These receptors originate from an adult woman who had mild COVID-19 (a few samples of this study predate the infection). Cell type and time point are not known.

The chain uses TRBV20-1 and TRBJ2-1; 10 positions agree with TRBD2. The trim removed 5 bases at V and 0 bases at J, leaving 4 bases unmatched. Germline values: CDR1 DFQATT, CDR2 SNEGSKA (reference sequence). CDR3 length: 15 residues. CDR3 sequence reads: CSAWVAGGSYNEQFF. Here the CDR3 DNA reads TGCAGTGCTTGGGTAGCGGGGGGCTCCTACAATGAGCAGTTCTTC.

This clonotype appeared many times. The V and J genes are TRBV5-6 and TRBJ2-2, with TRBD1 as a possible D gene (5 bases). The CDR3 contains 15 residues. The germline gives CDR1 SGHDT, CDR2 YYEEEE. Between the trimmed V and J ends, which lost 4 bases and 2 bases, there was a span of 12 bases. CDR3 in amino acids: CASSETASNTGELFF. The CDR3 DNA reads as TGTGCCAGCAGCGAGACAGCCTCAAACACCGGGGAGCTGTTTTTT.

In its sample, this clonotype was seen many times. This rearrangement joins TRBV5-1 to TRBJ2-1, with 11 bases fitting TRBD2. The V gene's germline CDR1 is SGHRS and CDR2 YFSETQ. The CDR3 extends over 16 amino acids. V dropped 3 bases and J dropped 0; count of bases not matched to a gene: 2. CDR3 in DNA: TGCGCCAGCAGCTCCGGACTAGCGGGCTCCTACAATGAGCAGTTCTTC. It specifies CASSSGLAGSYNEQFF.

Only a few counts were recorded for this clonotype. The CDR3 coding sequence is TGTGCCAGCAGGCCCGGACAGACTAACTATGGCTACACCTTC. This encodes CASRPGQTNYGYTF. The chain has TRBV7-2 and TRBJ1-2, with TRBD1 as a possible D gene (6 bases). V was pared by 6 bases and J by 0 bases, with 11 bases between. CDR1 and CDR2 (germline): SGHTA, FQGNSA. CDR3 length: 14 residues.

This clonotype was recorded a few times. V is TRBV12-3 or TRBV12-4 and J is TRBJ2-1; D might be TRBD1 or TRBD2, each matching 6 bases. Trimming took 6 bases from V and 9 from J, leaving 18 bases between them. CDR3 size: 14 residues. This chain's CDR3 is CASSPGLEGGEQFF. CDR3 nucleotides: TGTGCCAGCAGCCCGGGACTCGAGGGGGGTGAGCAGTTCTTC.